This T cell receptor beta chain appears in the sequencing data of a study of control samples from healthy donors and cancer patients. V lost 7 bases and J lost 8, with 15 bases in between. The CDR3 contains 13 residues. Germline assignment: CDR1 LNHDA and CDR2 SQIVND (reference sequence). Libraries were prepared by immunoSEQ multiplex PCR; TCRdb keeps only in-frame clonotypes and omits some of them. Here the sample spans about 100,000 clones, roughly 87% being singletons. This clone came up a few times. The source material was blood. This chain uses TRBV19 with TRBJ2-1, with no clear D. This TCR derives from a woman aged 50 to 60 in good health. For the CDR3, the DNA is TGTGCCAGTAATCCCATCCCGGGCGATGAGCAGTTCTTC. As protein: CASNPIPGDEQFF.